This T cell receptor (beta chain) was recorded in a study of blood T cell repertoires in COVID-19. Study-wide context: Italy, Spain and the United States were the sources of the convalescent and acute COVID-19 samples. The cDNA or gDNA used as material had been derived from T cells, B-cell-depleted T cells, or PBMCs.

The protocol was immunoSEQ multiplex PCR, while the TCRdb copy is restricted to in-frame clones and leaves out a portion. The table records hundreds of thousands of clones, 82% of them present only once. The CDR3 sequence is 15 residues long. V was cut by 1 base and J by 8 bases, with 15 bases left in between. Germline CDR1 is SGHKS and CDR2 is YYEKEE (reference sequence). V is TRBV5-5 and J is TRBJ1-4, with D hard to call. The sequence was collected from a woman older than 75 with active or convalescent COVID-19. The material sequenced was peripheral blood. The CDR3 here is CASSLLRGLGEKLFF. CDR3 coding DNA: TGTGCCAGCAGCTTGCTTAGAGGGTTAGGGGAAAAACTGTTTTTT.